The 22 T cell receptor beta chains below come from one sample, sequenced in a study of stem cell transplantation in POMP-related autoinflammatory disease. Clones were read by immunoSEQ multiplex PCR, and TCRdb kept only the in-frame ones, dropping some. This table holds 25,000 to 30,000 clones, 80% to 85% found once. Material: CD4+ T cells from PBMCs, obtained before stem cell transplantation. Source of these receptors: a human donor with POMP-related autoinflammation and immune dysregulation (PRAID).

The chain carries TRBV30 and TRBJ2-3; 9 bases fit TRBD1. This CDR3 spans 13 amino acids. With V trimmed by 1 base and J by 5 bases, 1 base remained unmatched. Germline V gene sequence: CDR1 GTSNPN, CDR2 SVGIG (reference sequence). The CDR3 coding sequence is TGTGCCTGGAGTGGGACAGGGGAAGATACGCAGTATTTT. Its translation: CAWSGTGEDTQYF.

The V and J genes are TRBV11-2 and TRBJ2-5; no clear D gene. This CDR3 is 12 amino acids long. With 3 bases removed from V and 2 bases from J, the gap between germline ends came to 4 bases. Per germline, CDR1 SGHAT and CDR2 FQNNGV. CDR3 coding DNA: TGTGCCAGCAGCTTGCGACAAGAGACCCAGTACTTC. Its translation is CASSLRQETQYF. The entire variable domain, with the rest obtained from reference TRBV11-2 and TRBJ2-5, is as follows: EAGVAQSPRYKIIEKRQSVAFWCNPISGHATLYWYQQILGQGPKLLIQFQNNGVVDDSQLPKDRFSAERLKGVDSTLKIQPAKLEDSAVYLCASSLRQETQYFGPGTRLLVL.

V and J are TRBV28 and TRBJ1-4; no reliable D call. V was pared by 3 bases and J by 6 bases, with 11 bases between. CDR3 length: 14 residues. Germline V gives CDR1 MDHEN, CDR2 SYDVKM. CDR3 nucleotide sequence: TGTGCCAGCAGTTTGGGCTCGGCCTATGAAAAACTGTTTTTT. Its translation: CASSLGSAYEKLFF.

This clone has only a few counts. V gene TRBV18 combines with J gene TRBJ1-5; 10 positions match TRBD1. CDR1 is KGHSH and CDR2 is LQKENI in the germline V gene. The CDR3 contains 16 residues. Losses at the gene ends were 6 bases for V and 3 bases for J; bases not matched to a gene: 8. The CDR3 bases are TGTGCCAGCTCGTCCGACAGGGGGCGGAACAATCAGCCCCAGCATTTT. Protein: CASSSDRGRNNQPQHF.

The gene calls are TRBV7-2 and TRBJ2-7; the D gene is possibly TRBD1 (5 bases). The CDR3 totals 15 residues. The germline gives CDR1 SGHTA, CDR2 FQGNSA. V lost 2 bases, J lost 1 base, and 12 bases lay in between. The CDR3 spells CASSLRQGGSYEQYF. In DNA, the CDR3 is TGTGCCAGCAGCTTAAGGCAGGGTGGGTCCTACGAGCAGTACTTC.

The chain couples TRBV5-1 to TRBJ2-2; D possibly matches TRBD1 or TRBD2 (5 bases each). The CDR3 length is 13 residues. Trimming cost V 4 bases and J 4 bases, with 8 bases left between them. CDR1 and CDR2 (germline): SGHRS, YFSETQ. The CDR3 protein is CASSRDGTGELFF. The CDR3 DNA reads as TGCGCCAGCAGCCGGGACGGCACCGGGGAGCTGTTTTTT.

The genes are TRBV4-2 and TRBJ2-3, with D possibly matching TRBD2 (6 bases). The germline V gene has CDR1 LGHNA and CDR2 YNFKEQ. Trimming removed 0 bases at V and 2 bases at J, with 15 bases between. This CDR3 region has 17 residues. The CDR3 region has the DNA TGTGCCAGCAGCCAAGAAGGCGTAGCGGCCTACACAGATACGCAGTATTTT. Its protein is CASSQEGVAAYTDTQYF.

The gene calls are TRBV7-3 and TRBJ2-1, with 7 bases identical to TRBD2. Unmatched junction bases numbered 19, after V lost 1 base and J lost 10 bases. Looked up from germline, CDR1 is SGHTA and CDR2 is FQGTGA. This CDR3 comprises 18 residues. CDR3 in DNA: TGTGCCAGCAGCTTAATTTCAAGGAACCCGGGACTAAAACCCGAGCAGTTCTTC. It encodes CASSLISRNPGLKPEQFF.

V gene TRBV19 combines with J gene TRBJ2-7; 10 nucleotides align to TRBD1. The CDR3 extends over 14 amino acids. J was trimmed by 4 bases and V by 6 bases; bases with no gene match: 6. Germline CDR1 and CDR2: LNHDA and SQIVND (reference sequence). The CDR3 DNA follows: TGTGCCAGTAGGGGGACAGGGGCCCCTTACGAGCAGTACTTC. Protein: CASRGTGAPYEQYF.

This clone was counted between two and nine times. The chain recombines TRBV10-1 with TRBJ2-2; D is possibly TRBD2 (6 bases). Trimming pared 8 bases from V and 0 bases from J, leaving 13 bases between. The CDR3 spans 15 residues. Germline V CDR1 and CDR2: WNHNN, SYGVQD (reference sequence). The CDR3 protein is CASGGGASNTGELFF. The CDR3 DNA reads as TGCGCCAGCGGCGGAGGGGCCTCGAACACCGGGGAGCTGTTTTTT.

The chain combines TRBV27 with TRBJ2-7; D is tentatively TRBD1 or TRBD2 (7 bases each). CDR3 length equals 19 residues. Germline V gives CDR1 MNHEY, CDR2 SMNVEV (reference sequence). V was trimmed by 1 base and J by 1 base, leaving 23 bases between them. The CDR3 reads CASSLLPLGRGRISYEQYF. The CDR3 DNA is TGTGCCAGCAGTTTATTGCCCCTTGGGAGGGGGCGAATATCCTACGAGCAGTACTTC.

The rearrangement joins TRBV19 to TRBJ2-4, with D possibly TRBD1 on 6 matching bases. This CDR3 region has 17 residues. V shed 0 bases and J shed 6 bases, with 18 bases lying between them. Germline V gene data show CDR1 as LNHDA and CDR2 as SQIVND (reference sequence). CDR3 sequence reads: CASSIDGPQGWGNIQYF. The CDR3, as DNA: TGTGCCAGTAGTATAGATGGGCCGCAGGGGTGGGGAAACATTCAGTACTTC.

The sample holds a few counts of this clone. The chain combines TRBV7-2 with TRBJ1-2; unclear D gene. V gave up 4 bases and J gave up 2 bases, with 11 bases separating them. CDR1 and CDR2 (germline): SGHTA, FQGNSA. CDR3 length: 14 residues. CDR3 DNA: TGTGCCAGCAGCTACGGGCCCACCAACTATGGCTACACCTTC. Amino acids: CASSYGPTNYGYTF.

This chain links TRBV2 with TRBJ2-7, with D hard to call. The CDR3 has 12 residues. V was clipped by 6 bases and J by 6 bases, with 12 bases between them. Germline loops: CDR1 SNHLY, CDR2 FYNNEI. The CDR3 reads CASSRSTSEQYF. CDR3 sequence (DNA): TGTGCCAGCAGCAGATCAACGAGCGAGCAGTACTTC.

The V gene is TRBV4-2, the J gene TRBJ1-3; no definite D call. This CDR3 contains 15 residues. Germline V gene data show CDR1 as LGHNA and CDR2 as YNFKEQ. The ends were cut back, 4 bases at V and 1 base at J, with 11 bases in the middle. CDR3 nucleotide sequence: TGTGCCAGCAGCCCGGGTCTCCAATCTGGAAACACCATATATTTT. Residues: CASSPGLQSGNTIYF.

The chain uses TRBV7-9 and TRBJ2-5, with a possible D match to TRBD2 (5 bases). Germline values: CDR1 SEHNR, CDR2 FQNEAQ (reference sequence). V was clipped by 5 bases and J by 11 bases, with 15 bases between them. This CDR3 region has 12 residues. CDR3 amino acids: CASSKEDRRQYF. For the CDR3, the DNA is TGTGCCAGCAGCAAAGAGGACCGGAGGCAGTACTTC.

This clone was observed a handful of times. The V gene is TRBV28, the J gene TRBJ1-3; no firm D call. Trimming took 3 bases from V and 0 from J, leaving 6 bases between them. CDR1 and CDR2 from the germline V gene are MDHEN and SYDVKM. The CDR3 runs to 14 residues. CDR3 amino acids: CASSFSRSGNTIYF. CDR3 DNA sequence: TGTGCCAGCAGTTTTAGTCGCTCTGGAAACACCATATATTTT.

The chain combines TRBV6-5 with TRBJ1-1, with 9 bases aligning to TRBD1. The CDR3 is 13 amino acids. In germline, CDR1 is MNHEY, CDR2 SVGAGI. The junction had 1 base not matched to a gene; V was cut back by 4 bases and J by 4 bases. CDR3 region: CASSLTGGTEAFF. The DNA for the CDR3 is TGTGCCAGCAGTTTGACAGGGGGCACTGAAGCTTTCTTT.

The V call is TRBV18, the J call TRBJ2-7; TRBD2 matches at 10 bases. The CDR3 is 15 residues long. Germline V gene lookup returns CDR1 KGHSH and CDR2 LQKENI. J gave up 5 bases and V 2 bases, and 6 bases lay outside the gene matches. The CDR3 sequence is CASSPSGRAIHEQYF. The DNA of the CDR3 is TGTGCCAGCTCACCAAGCGGGAGGGCCATACACGAGCAGTACTTC.

The chain has TRBV2 and TRBJ1-5, with D possibly being TRBD1 (5 bases). CDR3 length: 15 residues. CDR1 is SNHLY and CDR2 is FYNNEI in the germline V gene. With 8 bases removed from V and 0 bases from J, the gap between germline ends came to 14 bases. This chain's CDR3 is CASWAGRYSNQPQHF. CDR3 DNA: TGTGCCAGCTGGGCGGGACGGTATAGCAATCAGCCCCAGCATTTT.

The chain couples TRBV7-3 to TRBJ1-2; maybe TRBD1 (6 bases). This CDR3 has 17 residues. Trimming removed 5 bases at V and 6 bases at J, with 25 bases between. The germline V gene encodes CDR1 SGHTA and CDR2 FQGTGA. CDR3 sequence reads: CASSPTIHQGNPNGYTF. The CDR3 nucleotides are TGTGCCAGCAGCCCGACCATCCACCAGGGGAATCCGAATGGCTACACCTTC.

This rearrangement joins TRBV19 to TRBJ2-4, with 11 bases lining up with TRBD1. The CDR3 length is 15 residues. The germline V gene has CDR1 LNHDA and CDR2 SQIVND (reference sequence). With 5 bases clipped from V and 6 bases from J, the junction kept 6 bases outside the gene matches. For the CDR3, the DNA is TGTGCCAGTAGTCCCGGCGGGACAGGGGGAAACATTCAGTACTTC. Translation: CASSPGGTGGNIQYF.